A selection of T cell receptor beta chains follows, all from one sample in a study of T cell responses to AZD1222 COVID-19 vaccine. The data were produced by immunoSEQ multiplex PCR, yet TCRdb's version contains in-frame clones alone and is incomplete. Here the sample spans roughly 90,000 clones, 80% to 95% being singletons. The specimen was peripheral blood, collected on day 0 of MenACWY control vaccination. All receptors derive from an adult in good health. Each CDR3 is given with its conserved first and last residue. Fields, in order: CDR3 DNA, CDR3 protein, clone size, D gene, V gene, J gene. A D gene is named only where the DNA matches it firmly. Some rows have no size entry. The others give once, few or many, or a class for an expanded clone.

cdr3_nt: TGTGCCAGCAGCCTGGACAGCGACACTGAAGCTTTCTTT; cdr3_aa: CASSLDSDTEAFF; clone_size: -; d_call: -; v_call: TRBV3-1/TRBV3-2; j_call: TRBJ1-1
cdr3_nt: TGTGCCAGCAGTTCTAGCAATGAGCAGTTCTTC; cdr3_aa: CASSSSNEQFF; clone_size: -; d_call: -; v_call: TRBV12-3/TRBV12-4; j_call: TRBJ2-1
cdr3_nt: TGTGCCAGCAGGGGACAGGGACCCACTGAAGCTTTCTTT; cdr3_aa: CASRGQGPTEAFF; clone_size: -; d_call: TRBD1; v_call: TRBV3-1/TRBV3-2; j_call: TRBJ1-1
cdr3_nt: TGTGCCAGCAGCCGCGCGGGGAATAATGAAAAACTGTTTTTT; cdr3_aa: CASSRAGNNEKLFF; clone_size: -; d_call: -; v_call: TRBV7-9; j_call: TRBJ1-4
cdr3_nt: TGTGCCAGCAGCCCCGGACTAGCGGATCGGAATGAGCAGTTCTTC; cdr3_aa: CASSPGLADRNEQFF; clone_size: -; d_call: TRBD2; v_call: TRBV11-3; j_call: TRBJ2-1
cdr3_nt: TGTGCCAGCAGTTACCTTCGGACGGGGAATGAAAAACTGTTTTTT; cdr3_aa: CASSYLRTGNEKLFF; clone_size: -; d_call: -; v_call: TRBV6-6; j_call: TRBJ1-4
cdr3_nt: TGTGCCAGCAGTTTGGGGGCAGGCTATGGCTACACCTTC; cdr3_aa: CASSLGAGYGYTF; clone_size: once; d_call: -; v_call: TRBV27; j_call: TRBJ1-2
cdr3_nt: TGTGCCAGCAGCCCACCGGGAGGCCCCGAACTAGACTACGAGCAGTACTTC; cdr3_aa: CASSPPGGPELDYEQYF; clone_size: -; d_call: TRBD2; v_call: TRBV7-6; j_call: TRBJ2-7
cdr3_nt: TGTGCCAGCAGCCCCGAGTGGACCAACTACGAGCAGTACTTC; cdr3_aa: CASSPEWTNYEQYF; clone_size: few; d_call: -; v_call: TRBV11-2; j_call: TRBJ2-7
cdr3_nt: TGTGCCAGCAGTGGGCCGACAGATACGCAGTATTTT; cdr3_aa: CASSGPTDTQYF; clone_size: -; d_call: -; v_call: TRBV6-2/TRBV6-3; j_call: TRBJ2-3